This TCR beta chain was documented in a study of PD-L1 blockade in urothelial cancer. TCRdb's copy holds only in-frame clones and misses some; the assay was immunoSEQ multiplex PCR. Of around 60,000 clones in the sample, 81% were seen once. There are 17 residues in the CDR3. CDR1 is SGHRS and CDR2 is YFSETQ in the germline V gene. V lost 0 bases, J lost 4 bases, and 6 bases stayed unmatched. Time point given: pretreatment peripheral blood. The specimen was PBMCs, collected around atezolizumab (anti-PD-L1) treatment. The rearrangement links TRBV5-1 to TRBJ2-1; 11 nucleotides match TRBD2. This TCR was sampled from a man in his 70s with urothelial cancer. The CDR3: CASSLVTSGSTYNEQFF. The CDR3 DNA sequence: TGCGCCAGCAGCTTGGTTACTAGCGGGAGTACGTACAATGAGCAGTTCTTC.